The T cell receptor beta chain under discussion was sequenced for a study of brain T cells in children with intractable seizures. This CDR3 has 16 amino acids. Germline V gene sequence: CDR1 LNHDA, CDR2 SQIVND (reference sequence). V lost 0 bases and J lost 3, with 12 bases in between. Sequencing was limited to surgery cases with top T cell transcript signatures in brain tissue. About this clone itself: Antigen specificity is unknown.

Broader study findings: Absence of clones before surgery may stem from lower sequencing depth. Patients' HCMV serostatus was unknown; virus specificity rests on CDR3 similarity alone.

TCRdb's table, derived via immunoSEQ multiplex PCR, lists solely in-frame clones and lacks some. The table records 35,000 to 50,000 clones, approximately 90% of them present only once. The chain uses TRBV19 and TRBJ1-5, with a weak D call TRBD1 (6 bases). The sequence was obtained from a girl aged 2 to 10 with tuberous sclerosis and intractable seizures. The specimen was peripheral blood, collected at surgery. CDR3 residues: CASSIEGQGNNQPQHF. The CDR3 DNA reads TGTGCCAGTAGTATAGAGGGGCAGGGGAACAATCAGCCCCAGCATTTT.